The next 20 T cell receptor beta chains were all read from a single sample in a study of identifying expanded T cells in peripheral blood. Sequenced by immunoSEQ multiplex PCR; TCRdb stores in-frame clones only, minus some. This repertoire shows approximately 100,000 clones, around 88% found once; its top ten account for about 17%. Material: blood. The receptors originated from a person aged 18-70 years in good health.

CDR3 region: CSVGSGDTIYF. The CDR3 nucleotides are TGCAGCGTTGGATCGGGAGACACCATATATTTT. The chain couples TRBV29-1 to TRBJ1-3; no reliable D call. Germline V gene data show CDR1 as SQVTM and CDR2 as ANQGSEA. This CDR3 spans 11 amino acids. V lost 4 bases to trimming and J lost 8 bases, with 9 bases between them.

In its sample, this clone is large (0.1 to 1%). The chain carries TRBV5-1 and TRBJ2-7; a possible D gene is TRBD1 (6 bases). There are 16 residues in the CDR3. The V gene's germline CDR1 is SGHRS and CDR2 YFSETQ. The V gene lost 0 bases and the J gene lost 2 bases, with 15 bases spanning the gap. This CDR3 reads CASSLESRDTTYEQYF. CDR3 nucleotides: TGCGCCAGCAGCTTGGAAAGCCGGGACACCACCTACGAGCAGTACTTC.

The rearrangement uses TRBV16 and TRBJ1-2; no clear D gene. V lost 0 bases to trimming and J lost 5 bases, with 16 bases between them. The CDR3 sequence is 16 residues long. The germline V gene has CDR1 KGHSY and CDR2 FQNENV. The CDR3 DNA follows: TGTGCCAGCAGCCAATCGGCTAGGACGGCGGGGTATGGCTACACCTTC. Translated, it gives CASSQSARTAGYGYTF.

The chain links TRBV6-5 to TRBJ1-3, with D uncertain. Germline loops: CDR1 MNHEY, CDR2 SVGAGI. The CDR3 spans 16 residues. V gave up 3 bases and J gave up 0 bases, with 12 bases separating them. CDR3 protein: CASSYSRPGSGNTIYF. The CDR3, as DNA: TGTGCCAGCAGTTATTCTCGCCCGGGCTCTGGAAACACCATATATTTT.

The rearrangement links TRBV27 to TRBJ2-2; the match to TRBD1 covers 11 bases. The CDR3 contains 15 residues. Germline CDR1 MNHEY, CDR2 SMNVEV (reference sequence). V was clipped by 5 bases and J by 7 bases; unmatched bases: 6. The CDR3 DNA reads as TGTGCCAGCAGTCGGACAGGGGGCGGTATCGGGGAGCTGTTTTTT. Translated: CASSRTGGGIGELFF.

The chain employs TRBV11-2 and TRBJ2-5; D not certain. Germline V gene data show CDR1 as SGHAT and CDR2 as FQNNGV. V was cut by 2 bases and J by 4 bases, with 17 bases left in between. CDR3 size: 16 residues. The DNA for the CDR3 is TGTGCCAGCAGCTTATCGTGGCAGGACGGAGTAGAGACCCAGTACTTC. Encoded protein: CASSLSWQDGVETQYF.

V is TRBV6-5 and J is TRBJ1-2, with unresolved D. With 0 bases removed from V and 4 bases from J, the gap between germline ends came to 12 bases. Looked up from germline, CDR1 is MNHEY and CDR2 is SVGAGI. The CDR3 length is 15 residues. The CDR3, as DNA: TGTGCCAGCAGTTACTCGGGGAAGGAGGCCTATGGCTACACCTTC. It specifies CASSYSGKEAYGYTF.

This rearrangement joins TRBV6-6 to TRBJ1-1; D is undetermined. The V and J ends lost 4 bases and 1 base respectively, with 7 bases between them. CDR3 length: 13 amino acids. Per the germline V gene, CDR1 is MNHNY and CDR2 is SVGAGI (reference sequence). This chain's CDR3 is CASSSGRNTEAFF. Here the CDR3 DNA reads TGTGCCAGCAGTTCCGGACGGAACACTGAAGCTTTCTTT.

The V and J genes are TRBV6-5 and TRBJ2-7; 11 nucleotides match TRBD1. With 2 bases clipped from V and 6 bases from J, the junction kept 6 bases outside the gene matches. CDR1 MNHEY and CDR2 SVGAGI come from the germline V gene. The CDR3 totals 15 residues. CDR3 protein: CASSYKDRGLGEQYF. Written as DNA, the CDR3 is TGTGCCAGCAGTTACAAGGACAGGGGGCTAGGCGAGCAGTACTTC.

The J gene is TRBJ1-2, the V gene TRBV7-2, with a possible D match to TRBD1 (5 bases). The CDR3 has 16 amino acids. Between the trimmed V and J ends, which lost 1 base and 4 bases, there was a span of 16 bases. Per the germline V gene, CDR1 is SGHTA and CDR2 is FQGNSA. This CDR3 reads CASSLDQGGISYGYTF. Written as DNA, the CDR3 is TGTGCCAGCAGCTTAGATCAGGGCGGTATCAGCTATGGCTACACCTTC.

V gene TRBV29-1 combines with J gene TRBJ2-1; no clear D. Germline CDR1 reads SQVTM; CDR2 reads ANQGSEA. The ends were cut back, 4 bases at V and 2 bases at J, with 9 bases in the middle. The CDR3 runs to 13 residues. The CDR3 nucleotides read TGCAGCGTTGTTTCAGCTGCCTACAATGAGCAGTTCTTC. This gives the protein CSVVSAAYNEQFF.

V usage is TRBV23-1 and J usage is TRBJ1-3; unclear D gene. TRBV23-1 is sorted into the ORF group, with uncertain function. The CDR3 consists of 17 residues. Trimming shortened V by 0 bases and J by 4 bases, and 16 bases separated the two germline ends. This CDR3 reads CASSQSRFRLSGNTIYF. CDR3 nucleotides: TGCGCCAGCAGTCAATCCCGGTTCAGACTATCAGGAAACACCATATATTTT.

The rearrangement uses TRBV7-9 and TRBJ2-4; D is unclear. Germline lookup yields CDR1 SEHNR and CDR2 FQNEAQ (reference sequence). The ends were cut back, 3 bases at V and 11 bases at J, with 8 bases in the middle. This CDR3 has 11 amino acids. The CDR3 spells CASSLYRVQYF. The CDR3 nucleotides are TGTGCCAGCAGCTTGTACCGGGTTCAGTACTTC.

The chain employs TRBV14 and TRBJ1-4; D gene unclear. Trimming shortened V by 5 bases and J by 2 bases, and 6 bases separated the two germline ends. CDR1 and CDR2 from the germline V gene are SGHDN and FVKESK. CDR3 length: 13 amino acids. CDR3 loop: CASSRWTNEKLFF. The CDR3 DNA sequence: TGTGCCAGCAGCAGATGGACTAATGAAAAACTGTTTTTT.

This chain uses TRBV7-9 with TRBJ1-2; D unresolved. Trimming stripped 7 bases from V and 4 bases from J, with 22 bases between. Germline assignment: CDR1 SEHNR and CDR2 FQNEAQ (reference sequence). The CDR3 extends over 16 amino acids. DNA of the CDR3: TGTGCCAGCACCTCCACGGGTCTTCGACCCGGCTATGGCTACACCTTC. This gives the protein CASTSTGLRPGYGYTF.

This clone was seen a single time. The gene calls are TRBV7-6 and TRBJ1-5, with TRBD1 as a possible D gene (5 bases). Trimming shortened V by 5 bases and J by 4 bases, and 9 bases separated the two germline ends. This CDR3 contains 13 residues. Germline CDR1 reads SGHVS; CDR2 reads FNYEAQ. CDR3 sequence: CASSPGRNQPQHF. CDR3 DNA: TGTGCCAGCAGCCCGGGACGGAATCAGCCCCAGCATTTT.

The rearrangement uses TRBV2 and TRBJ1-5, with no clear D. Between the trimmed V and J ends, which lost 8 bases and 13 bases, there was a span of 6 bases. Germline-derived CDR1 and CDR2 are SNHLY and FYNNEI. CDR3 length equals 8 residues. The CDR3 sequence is CASQKQHF. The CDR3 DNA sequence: TGTGCCAGCCAGAAACAGCATTTT.

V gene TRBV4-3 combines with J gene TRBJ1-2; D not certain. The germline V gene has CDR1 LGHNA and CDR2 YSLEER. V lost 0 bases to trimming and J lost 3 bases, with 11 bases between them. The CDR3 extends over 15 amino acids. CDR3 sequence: CASSQEGGLHYGYTF. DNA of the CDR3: TGCGCCAGCAGCCAAGAAGGCGGGTTACACTATGGCTACACCTTC.

CDR3 DNA: TGTGCCAGCAGCTTAGACAGTGAGACCCAGTACTTC. Translated, it gives CASSLDSETQYF. The V call is TRBV7-9, the J call TRBJ2-5; D gene ambiguous. Germline V gene lookup returns CDR1 SEHNR and CDR2 FQNEAQ (reference sequence). V was pared by 1 base and J by 5 bases, with 5 bases between. The CDR3 covers 12 residues.

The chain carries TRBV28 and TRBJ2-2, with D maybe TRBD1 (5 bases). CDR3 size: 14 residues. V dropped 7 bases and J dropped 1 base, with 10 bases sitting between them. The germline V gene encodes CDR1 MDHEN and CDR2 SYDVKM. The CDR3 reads CASKAGRNTGELFF. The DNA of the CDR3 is TGTGCCAGCAAGGCAGGGCGGAACACCGGGGAGCTGTTTTTT.